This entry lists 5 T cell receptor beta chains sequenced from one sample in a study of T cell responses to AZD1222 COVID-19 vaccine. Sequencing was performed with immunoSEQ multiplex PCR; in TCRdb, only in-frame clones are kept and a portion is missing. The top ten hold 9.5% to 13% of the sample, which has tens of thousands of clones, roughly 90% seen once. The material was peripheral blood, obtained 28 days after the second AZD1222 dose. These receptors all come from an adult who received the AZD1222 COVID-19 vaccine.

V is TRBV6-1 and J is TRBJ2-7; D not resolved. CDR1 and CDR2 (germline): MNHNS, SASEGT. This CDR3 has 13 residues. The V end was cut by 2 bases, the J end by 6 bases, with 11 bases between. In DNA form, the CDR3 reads TGTGCCAGCAGTGAATCGGACGGCGCCGAGCAGTACTTC. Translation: CASSESDGAEQYF.

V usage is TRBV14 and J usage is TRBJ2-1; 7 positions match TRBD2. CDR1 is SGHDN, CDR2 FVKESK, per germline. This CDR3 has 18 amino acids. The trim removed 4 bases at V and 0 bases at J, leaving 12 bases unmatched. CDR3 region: CASSRQGSGPTSYNEQFF. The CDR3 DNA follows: TGTGCCAGCAGCCGTCAAGGTAGCGGGCCTACCTCCTACAATGAGCAGTTCTTC.

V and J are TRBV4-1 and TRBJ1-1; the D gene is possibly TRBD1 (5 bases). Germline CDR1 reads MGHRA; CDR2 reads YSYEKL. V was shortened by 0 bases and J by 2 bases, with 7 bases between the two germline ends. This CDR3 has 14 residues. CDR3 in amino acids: CASSQDGANTEAFF. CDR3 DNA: TGCGCCAGCAGCCAAGATGGGGCAAACACTGAAGCTTTCTTT.

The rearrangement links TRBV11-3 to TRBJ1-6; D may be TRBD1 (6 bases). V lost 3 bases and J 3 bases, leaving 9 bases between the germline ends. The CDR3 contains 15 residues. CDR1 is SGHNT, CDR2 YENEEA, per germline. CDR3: CASSFRQDYNSPLHF. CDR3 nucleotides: TGTGCCAGCAGCTTTCGACAGGACTATAATTCACCCCTCCACTTT.

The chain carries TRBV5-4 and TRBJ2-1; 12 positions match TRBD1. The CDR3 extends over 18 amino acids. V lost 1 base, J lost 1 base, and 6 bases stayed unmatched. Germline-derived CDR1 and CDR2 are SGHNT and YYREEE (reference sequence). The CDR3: CASSLPGQGAHSYNEQFF. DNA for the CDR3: TGTGCCAGCAGCTTGCCGGGACAGGGGGCACATTCCTACAATGAGCAGTTCTTC.